The rows below give T cell receptor beta chains drawn from one sample of a study of cytomegalovirus exposure and HLA in healthy donors. Repertoires were generated with immunoSEQ multiplex PCR, while TCRdb's copy carries only in-frame clones and drops some. The sample includes about 220,000 clones, roughly 85% of them seen just once. Material: PBMCs. The receptors originated from a male donor in good health and CMV-seronegative. The CDR3 runs from the conserved cysteine through the conserved F or W. Fields, in order: J gene, V gene, clone size, D gene, CDR3 DNA, CDR3 protein. D genes are given only for firm matches. For some rows the clone size is stated as once, few or many, or as a class when expanded; others skip it.

TRBJ1-6	TRBV5-1	.	.	TGCGCCAGCAGCTCGGGAGGGCTCAATTCACCCCTCCACTTT	CASSSGGLNSPLHF
TRBJ1-6	TRBV6-5	.	.	TGTGCCAGCAGTTACGAACTGCAGGGGCGTAGACCCCTCCACTTT	CASSYELQGRRPLHF
TRBJ2-2	TRBV7-9	few	.	TGTGCCAGCAGCTTTTTCGAGGTGGTTAGCGGCACCGGGGAGCTGTTTTTT	CASSFFEVVSGTGELFF
TRBJ2-1	TRBV7-3	.	.	TGTGCCAGCAGCTTAGGCCCTTCAGGGGACTACAATGAGCAGTTCTTC	CASSLGPSGDYNEQFF
TRBJ2-6	TRBV11-1	.	.	TGTGCCAGCACCCGATCGCGGGGCTCTGGGGCCAACGTCCTGACTTTC	CASTRSRGSGANVLTF
TRBJ2-2	TRBV7-2	.	TRBD2	TGTGCCAGCAGAGCTGACCGGGGGGACGCCGGGGAGCTGTTTTTT	CASRADRGDAGELFF
TRBJ2-1	TRBV7-2	.	.	TGTGCCAGCAGATCGAGTCCGAACAATGAGCAGTTCTTC	CASRSSPNNEQFF
TRBJ2-5	TRBV15	.	TRBD2	TGTGCCACCAGCAGAGGGCGGGGGGGCTCTCAAGAGACCCAGTACTTC	CATSRGRGGSQETQYF
TRBJ2-3	TRBV29-1	.	.	TGCAGCGTTGAAGGCAGGTTCACAGATACGCAGTATTTT	CSVEGRFTDTQYF
TRBJ1-1	TRBV20-1	.	.	TGCAGTGCTAGGAGGAGCCGTGAAGCTTTCTTT	CSARRSREAFF
TRBJ1-1	TRBV7-3	.	TRBD1	TGTGCCAGCAGCCCAGGACAGGGGGCTGAAGCTTTCTTT	CASSPGQGAEAFF
TRBJ2-3	TRBV7-3	once	.	TGTGCCAGCAGCTTCGGAGGGCTCACAGATACGCAGTATTTT	CASSFGGLTDTQYF
TRBJ2-7	TRBV5-1	.	TRBD1	TGCGCCAGCAGCTTGGTCACAGGGGACTCCTACGAGCAGTACTTC	CASSLVTGDSYEQYF
TRBJ1-2	TRBV28	.	.	TGTGCCAGCACCCGTGGCCGGGGAGGGAGTGGAGGCTACACCTTC	CASTRGRGGSGGYTF
TRBJ2-7	TRBV19	.	.	TGTGCCAGTTCGACAGGCTCCTACGAGCAGTACTTC	CASSTGSYEQYF
TRBJ1-1	TRBV5-1	.	.	TGCGCCAGCAGCTTGGTCGCAGGGGATTGGGCTGAAGCTTTCTTT	CASSLVAGDWAEAFF
TRBJ2-7	TRBV27	.	TRBD1	TGTGCCAGCAGCCCGGGACAGGGGGCCTACGAGCAGTACTTC	CASSPGQGAYEQYF
TRBJ1-2	TRBV4-3	few	.	TGCGCCAGCAGCCAAGACGGACTCTATGGCTACACCTTC	CASSQDGLYGYTF
TRBJ2-2	TRBV30	.	.	TGTGCCTGGAGTGCAGGGACCGGGGAGCTGTTTTTT	CAWSAGTGELFF
TRBJ2-7	TRBV11-2	.	TRBD1	TGTGCCAGCAGCTTAGCCCGTGACAGGGACGAGCAGTACTTC	CASSLARDRDEQYF
TRBJ1-3	TRBV28	once	TRBD1	TGTGCCAGCAGTCCCTATTCTGGGACAGGCTCTGGAAACACCATATATTTT	CASSPYSGTGSGNTIYF
TRBJ2-1	TRBV6-5	.	TRBD2	TGTGCCAGCAGTTACGGCCCGGGACTACAAAACAATGAGCAGTTCTTC	CASSYGPGLQNNEQFF
TRBJ2-4	TRBV7-9	.	TRBD1	TGTTCCAGCAGCCTACAAAAGACAGGGGTAGCCAAAAACATTCAGTACTTC	CSSSLQKTGVAKNIQYF
TRBJ2-5	TRBV7-2	.	.	TGTGCCAGCAGCTTGGGGCCGGGAGAGACCCAGTACTTC	CASSLGPGETQYF
TRBJ1-2	TRBV6-6	.	.	TGTGCCAGCAGTTACTCAGGACAGACGAGCTATGGCTACACCTTC	CASSYSGQTSYGYTF
TRBJ1-1	TRBV5-4	few	TRBD1	TGTGCCAGCAGCTTGGGGACGACAGGGGTGGACACTGAAGCTTTCTTT	CASSLGTTGVDTEAFF
TRBJ1-1	TRBV30	.	.	TGTGCCTGGAGTGTTTACACCATGAACACTGAAGCTTTCTTT	CAWSVYTMNTEAFF
TRBJ1-1	TRBV28	.	.	TGTGCCAGCAGTTTTTCCCCCCAGTACACTGAAGCTTTCTTT	CASSFSPQYTEAFF
TRBJ2-1	TRBV27	few	.	TGTGCCAGCAGTTTTTCCAGAAACAATGAGCAGTTCTTC	CASSFSRNNEQFF
TRBJ2-7	TRBV9	once	.	TGTGCCAGCAGCTTCACAGGGCAGGGCTACGAGCAGTACTTC	CASSFTGQGYEQYF
TRBJ2-1	TRBV19	.	.	TGTGCCAGTAGGGGTACGGGGGCCTACAATGAGCAGTTCTTC	CASRGTGAYNEQFF
TRBJ2-7	TRBV19	few	TRBD1	TGTGCCAGTAGCCGACAGGGGGCGGTGGACGAGCAGTACTTC	CASSRQGAVDEQYF
TRBJ2-3	TRBV11-2	.	.	TGTGCCAGCAGCTTAGAGGGACTCCGGACAGATACGCAGTATTTT	CASSLEGLRTDTQYF
TRBJ1-2	TRBV5-1	few	TRBD1	TGCGCCAGCAGCTCCAAAACAGGGGTGGAGGGCTACACCTTC	CASSSKTGVEGYTF
TRBJ1-5	TRBV2	.	.	TGTGCCAGCAGTGTAACAGGGTACAGTCAGCCCCAGCATTTT	CASSVTGYSQPQHF
TRBJ2-3	TRBV6-1	.	TRBD2	TGTGCCAGCAGTGGACTAGCGGGGGCCCGGGGAGATACGCAGTATTTT	CASSGLAGARGDTQYF
TRBJ1-6	TRBV30	.	TRBD1	TGTGCCTGGAGCGCGACAGGGAATTCCTATAATTCACCCCTCCACTTT	CAWSATGNSYNSPLHF
TRBJ2-7	TRBV18	.	.	TGTGCCAGCTCACCAGGGGGGTCCTACGAGCAGTACTTC	CASSPGGSYEQYF
TRBJ1-3	TRBV5-4	.	.	TGTGCCAGCAGCCTCGGGGCAGGGGTAACTGGAAACACCATATATTTT	CASSLGAGVTGNTIYF
TRBJ2-7	TRBV2	once	.	TGTGCCGTTGACGGAGAAAGCTCCTACGAGCAGTACTTC	CAVDGESSYEQYF
TRBJ2-5	TRBV27	.	TRBD2	TGTGCCACCTCGTGGGACTATACAAGACCGACCCAGTACTTC	CATSWDYTRPTQYF
TRBJ2-7	TRBV10-2	.	TRBD1	TGCGCCAGCAGTAGCTATCCGGGACAGGGGGTCGAGCAGTACTTC	CASSSYPGQGVEQYF
TRBJ1-2	TRBV28	.	.	TGTGCCAGCACAAATCCCCCAGGGACTGGGGAGGGCTACACCTTC	CASTNPPGTGEGYTF
TRBJ2-3	TRBV7-7	.	TRBD2	TGTGCCAGCAGCTCCTCTAGCGGGGGGTCAGATACGCAGTATTTT	CASSSSSGGSDTQYF
TRBJ2-7	TRBV7-8	.	TRBD2	TGTGCCAGCAGCTTGCCCGCTCTAGGGACTAGCGGGTCAGAGCAGTACTTC	CASSLPALGTSGSEQYF
TRBJ2-4	TRBV6-6	.	.	TGTGCCAGCAGTTATACCGGGGACATTCAGTACTTC	CASSYTGDIQYF
TRBJ2-7	TRBV7-9	.	.	TGTGCCAGCAGCGCCTCGGGGGGCGCGGGAAGCTCCTACGAGCAGTACTTC	CASSASGGAGSSYEQYF
TRBJ1-2	TRBV2	.	TRBD1	TGTGCCAGCAGGGGACAGAACTATGGCTACACCTTC	CASRGQNYGYTF
TRBJ2-1	TRBV7-9	.	.	TGTGCCAGCAGCTTAGCTCCCAAGTTCTTC	CASSLAPKFF
TRBJ2-2	TRBV30	.	.	TGTGCCTGGAGTCCCGACGGGACCGGGGAGCTGTTTTTT	CAWSPDGTGELFF
TRBJ2-3	TRBV6-5	.	.	TGTGCCAGCAGTTACTCGGCGGAAGCGGATACGCAGTATTTT	CASSYSAEADTQYF
TRBJ2-7	TRBV6-5	.	.	TGTGCCAGCAGTTCCCCCTCGGGGTTTTACGAGCAGTACTTC	CASSSPSGFYEQYF
TRBJ2-2	TRBV5-1	.	TRBD1	TGCGCCAGCAGCTTACAGGGGGCCACCGGGGAGCTGTTTTTT	CASSLQGATGELFF